This TCR beta chain was found in a study of preoperative IRX-2 immunotherapy in early breast cancer. Treatment in this sample: preoperative locoregional IRX-2 cytokine immunotherapy. This phase Ib study tested locoregional IRX-2 cytokine immunotherapy given before surgery. The assay was immunoSEQ multiplex PCR, and TCRdb's table has in-frame clones only and misses some. The profile shows roughly 24,000 clones, roughly four fifths of them singletons. This sample comprised lymph node tissue, obtained after IRX-2 immunotherapy. The sequence was obtained from a human donor with breast cancer.

As DNA, the CDR3 is TGTGCCACCAGCAGAGATCCAAGCTCTGGAAACACCATATATTTT. Protein sequence: CATSRDPSSGNTIYF. V and J are TRBV15 and TRBJ1-3, with unresolved D. V lost 0 bases and J lost 0, with 6 bases in between. The germline gives CDR1 LNHNV, CDR2 YYDKDF (reference sequence). This CDR3 spans 15 amino acids.